This note documents a single T cell receptor beta chain sequence. A far bigger clonotype differs at one base, so this is likely a read error. Time point in this sample: before trial treatment. Along with nivolumab and ipilimumab, donors received aspirin, low-dose cyclophosphamide and low-dose radiotherapy. CDR1 is SGHRS, CDR2 YFSETQ, per germline. Trimming cost V 0 bases and J 11 bases, with 20 bases left between them. This CDR3 has 15 amino acids. These data are taken from a study of low-dose radiotherapy and immunotherapy resistance in tumors. In the study overall: In Cohort 2, 1 Gy per fraction was delivered every two weeks, for a total of 13 Gy over 26 weeks.

With TRAV- and TRBV-specific primers, first-strand cDNA was made, covering the alpha and beta chains. Over approximately 20 PCR cycles, TCRs were amplified from a constant-region primer and V-primer adapter. After the mRNA was isolated, it was amplified using in vitro transcription. Using its own MiXCR run on the reads, TCRdb lists one record per CDR3 protein. The table includes about 82,000 distinct CDR3 sequences, approximately 17% detected once. This clonotype originated in a male donor with prostate cancer. Sample: PBMCs, taken before treatment. The rearrangement uses TRBV5-1 and TRBJ2-5; unclear D gene. CDR3 amino acids: CASSLDYNSYNEQYF. The DNA of the CDR3 is TGCGCCAGCAGCTTGGATTACAACTCCTACAATGAGCAGTACTTC.